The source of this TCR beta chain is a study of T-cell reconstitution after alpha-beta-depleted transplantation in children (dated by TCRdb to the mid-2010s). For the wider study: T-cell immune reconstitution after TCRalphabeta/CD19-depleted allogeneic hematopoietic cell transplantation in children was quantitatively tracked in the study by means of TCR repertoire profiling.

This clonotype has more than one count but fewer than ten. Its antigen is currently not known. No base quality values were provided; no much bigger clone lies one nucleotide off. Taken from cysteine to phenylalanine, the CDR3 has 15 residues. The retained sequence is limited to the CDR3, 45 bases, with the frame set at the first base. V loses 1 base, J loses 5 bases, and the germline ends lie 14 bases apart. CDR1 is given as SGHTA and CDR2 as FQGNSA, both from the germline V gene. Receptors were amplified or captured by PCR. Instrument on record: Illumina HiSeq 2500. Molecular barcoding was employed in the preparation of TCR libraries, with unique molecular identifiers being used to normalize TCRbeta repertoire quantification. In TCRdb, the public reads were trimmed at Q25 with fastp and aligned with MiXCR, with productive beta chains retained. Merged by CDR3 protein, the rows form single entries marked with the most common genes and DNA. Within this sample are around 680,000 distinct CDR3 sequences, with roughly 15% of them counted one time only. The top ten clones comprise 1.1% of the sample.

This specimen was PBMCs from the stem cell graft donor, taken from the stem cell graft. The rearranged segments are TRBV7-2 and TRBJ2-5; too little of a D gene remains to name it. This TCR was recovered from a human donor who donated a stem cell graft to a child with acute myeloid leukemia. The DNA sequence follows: TGTGCCAGCAGCTTAGGTGGAGATCGGTGGGAGACCCAGTACTTC. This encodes CASSLGGDRWETQYF.